One sample yielded the 12 T cell receptor beta chains listed below, sequenced in a study of beta chain features in type 1 diabetes. Study conclusions and caveats: Among patients with Type 1 diabetes, TCRB CDR3s were moderately but significantly shorter in every one of the four CD4+ subsets.

No cognate antigen is known for these TCRs. Reverse transcription of all isolated RNA meant that expressed TCRB transcripts were sequenced. Generated by immunoSEQ multiplex PCR, the TCRdb table keeps only in-frame clones and is missing some. Of around 120,000 clones in the sample, approximately 15% were seen once. The sequencing sample was made of central memory CD4+ T cells from blood. The receptors were gathered from a man in his late teens or twenties with type 1 diabetes.

J is TRBJ1-1 and V is TRBV2; D remains unclear. Germline V gene data show CDR1 as SNHLY and CDR2 as FYNNEI. V was clipped by 10 bases and J by 4 bases, with 16 bases between them. The CDR3 runs to 13 residues. In DNA form, the CDR3 reads TGTGCCACCAAAATGGAGGTGCGCACTGAAGCTTTCTTT. Translated, it gives CATKMEVRTEAFF.

This clone was observed a few times. The V gene is TRBV30, the J gene TRBJ1-2; D not certain. Germline lookup yields CDR1 GTSNPN and CDR2 SVGIG (reference sequence). The V gene lost 4 bases and the J gene lost 2 bases, with 11 bases spanning the gap. This CDR3 region has 13 residues. For the CDR3, the DNA is TGTGCCTGGAATACAGCCGGGAACTATGGCTACACCTTC. Translation: CAWNTAGNYGYTF.

This clone was counted only a few times. The gene calls are TRBV15 and TRBJ1-2; D is possibly TRBD1 (6 bases). CDR1 is LNHNV, CDR2 YYDKDF, per germline (reference sequence). With 0 bases removed from V and 3 bases from J, the gap between germline ends came to 11 bases. The length of the CDR3 is 15 residues. The CDR3 bases are TGTGCCACCAGCAGAGATCGGGACACCTACTATGGCTACACCTTC. Its translation is CATSRDRDTYYGYTF.

The CDR3 sequence: CASGGQGDYGYTF. CDR3 DNA: TGTGCCAGCGGCGGACAGGGGGACTATGGCTACACCTTC. V gene TRBV2 combines with J gene TRBJ1-2; 10 bases are a match to TRBD1. The CDR3 is 13 residues long. Per the germline V gene, CDR1 is SNHLY and CDR2 is FYNNEI. V dropped 8 bases and J dropped 3; count of bases not matched to a gene: 3.

The chain employs TRBV9 and TRBJ1-2; 8 bases match TRBD1. The ends lost 4 bases at V and 6 bases at J; junction bases unmatched: 8. The CDR3 spans 14 residues. Germline V lookup: CDR1 SGDLS, CDR2 YYNGEE. This CDR3 is CASSNRRTGNGYTF. CDR3 nucleotide sequence: TGTGCCAGCAGCAATCGTAGGACAGGGAATGGCTACACCTTC.

A word on this clone: The sample contains more than one DNA sequence encoding this CDR3. V usage is TRBV9 and J usage is TRBJ1-1, with D uncertain. The CDR3 length is 12 residues. V was clipped by 2 bases and J by 0 bases, with 2 bases between them. In germline, CDR1 is SGDLS, CDR2 YYNGEE. CDR3 protein: CASSVVNTEAFF. The CDR3 DNA is TGTGCCAGCAGCGTGGTGAACACTGAAGCTTTCTTT.

This clone was observed a handful of times. The J gene is TRBJ2-3, the V gene TRBV7-3; the D is unclear. V lost 2 bases and J 0 bases, leaving 3 bases between the germline ends. Germline V CDR1 and CDR2: SGHTA, FQGTGA. The CDR3 runs 13 residues. The CDR3 DNA follows: TGTGCCAGCAGCTTAGTTAGCACAGATACGCAGTATTTT. Translation: CASSLVSTDTQYF.

This clone was counted many times. The rearrangement joins TRBV7-9 to TRBJ1-4; no clear D. V was shortened by 5 bases and J by 7 bases, with 17 bases between the two germline ends. CDR1 and CDR2 from the germline V gene are SEHNR and FQNEAQ (reference sequence). This CDR3 is 15 amino acids long. For the CDR3, the DNA is TGTGCCAGCAGCCCCCCCACAGTTGGAAGTGAAAAACTGTTTTTT. Translated, it gives CASSPPTVGSEKLFF.

Many counts were recorded for this clone. The chain links TRBV27 to TRBJ1-2, with D unresolved. V lost 2 bases to trimming and J lost 4 bases, with 11 bases between them. This CDR3 comprises 14 residues. CDR1 MNHEY and CDR2 SMNVEV come from the germline V gene (reference sequence). In DNA form, the CDR3 reads TGTGCCAGCAGTTTAAATGCGGAAACCTATGGCTACACCTTC. Translating it yields CASSLNAETYGYTF.

The chain joins TRBV4-3 to TRBJ2-3; 9 bases line up with TRBD2. This CDR3 has 17 amino acids. V lost 0 bases to trimming and J lost 6 bases; unmatched junction nucleotides: 10. The germline V gene has CDR1 LGHNA and CDR2 YSLEER. The CDR3 DNA reads TGCGCCAGCAGCCAAGAAGGGACTAGCTGGAGTGGGGATACGCAGTATTTT. Residues: CASSQEGTSWSGDTQYF.

The chain employs TRBV20-1 and TRBJ2-3, with TRBD1 matching 7 bases. Unmatched junction bases numbered 8, after V lost 6 bases and J lost 11 bases. The CDR3 consists of 11 residues. Germline loops: CDR1 DFQATT, CDR2 SNEGSKA (reference sequence). CDR3 in amino acids: CSASVGTVQYF. CDR3 DNA sequence: TGCAGTGCCAGTGTAGGGACAGTGCAGTATTTT.

This clone was observed a few times. The rearrangement joins TRBV29-1 to TRBJ2-1, with 10 bases aligning to TRBD2. CDR1 is SQVTM, CDR2 ANQGSEA, per germline. The CDR3 is made up of 15 amino acids. J lost 4 bases, V lost 7 bases, and 10 bases had no gene match. The CDR3 DNA follows: TGCAGCGGGTATGGTACTAGCGGGGATTACAATGAGCAGTTCTTC. It translates to CSGYGTSGDYNEQFF.